The 15 T cell receptor beta chains below come from one sample, sequenced in a study of glioma-infiltrating T cells. Amplification of TCR alpha and beta CDR3 regions from RNA used iRepertoire nested multiplex PCR. TCRdb reprocessed the multiplex PCR reads with MiXCR, giving one entry per CDR3 protein. The table shows approximately 190,000 distinct CDR3 sequences, with 32% occurring only once. The sequenced sample was glioma tissue, nonneoplastic brain tissue, or PBMCs (not recorded which). The receptor set was obtained from a human donor with low-grade glioma or glioblastoma, undergoing nonglioma brain surgery, or in good health (not recorded which).

As to this clonotype: A much bigger clone sits one base away, suggesting this may be a read error. This chain links TRBV7-2 with TRBJ2-7; D not certain. CDR1 SGHTA and CDR2 FQGNSA come from the germline V gene. The CDR3 is 14 residues long. Written as DNA, the CDR3 is TGTGCCAGCAGCTTCCAGGAGTCCACCTACGAGAAGTACTTC. Translation: CASSFQESTYEKYF.

The J gene is TRBJ2-3, the V gene TRBV7-6; 12 nucleotides match TRBD2. CDR1 SGHVS and CDR2 FNYEAQ come from the germline V gene. This CDR3 has 18 amino acids. V was clipped by 5 bases and J by 1 base; unmatched bases: 10. CDR3 sequence reads: CASSGPGLAGGRTDTQYF. The DNA of the CDR3 is TGTGCCAGCAGCGGACCGGGACTAGCGGGCGGCCGCACAGATACGCAGTATTTT. The whole variable domain, remainder taken from reference TRBV7-6 and TRBJ2-3, is GAGVSQSPRYKVTKRGQDVALRCDPISGHVSLYWYRQALGQGPEFLTYFNYEAQQDKSGLPNDRFSAERPEGSISTLTIQRTEQRDSAMYRCASSGPGLAGGRTDTQYFGPGTRLTVL.

This clonotype occurred many times. The CDR3 sequence: CASSLAGSISYEQYF. The CDR3 nucleotides are TGTGCCAGCAGCTTAGCGGGATCGATCTCCTACGAGCAGTACTTC. The chain joins TRBV7-2 to TRBJ2-7; D not certain. Germline assignment: CDR1 SGHTA and CDR2 FQGNSA. The CDR3 has 15 residues. V was trimmed by 0 bases and J by 0 bases, leaving 9 bases between them.

This clonotype was counted at least ten times. The chain joins TRBV7-3 to TRBJ2-3; TRBD2 aligns across 7 bases. The germline gives CDR1 SGHTA, CDR2 FQGTGA. This CDR3 is 16 amino acids long. V shed 2 bases and J 0 bases; nucleotides not matched to a gene: 5. For the CDR3, the DNA is TGTGCCAGCAGCTTAGCGGCTAGCGGCAGCACAGATACGCAGTATTTT. Its protein is CASSLAASGSTDTQYF.

A remark on this clonotype: Possible read error: a much larger clone is one base away. V gene TRBV7-2 combines with J gene TRBJ2-1; D is tentatively TRBD1 or TRBD2 (5 bases each). V lost 1 base and J 9 bases, leaving 25 bases between the germline ends. The CDR3 totals 18 residues. CDR1 is SGHTA and CDR2 is FQGNSA in the germline V gene. CDR3 DNA sequence: TGTGCCAGCAGCTTAGGTGGGGCCGACTCGCGGGTCCTAGGTGAGCAGTTCTTC. Its translation is CASSLGGADSRVLGEQFF.

Turning to this clonotype: A much larger clone differs from this one at a single base, so this may be a read error. The chain employs TRBV6-1 and TRBJ2-1, with a weak D call TRBD2 (6 bases). Between the trimmed V and J ends, which lost 7 bases and 10 bases, there was a span of 14 bases. This CDR3 is 12 amino acids long. Looked up from germline, CDR1 is MNHNS and CDR2 is SASEGT. CDR3 sequence (DNA): TGTGCCAGCATCCAAGGCCTAGCGGAGCAGTTCTTC. Its protein product is CASIQGLAEQFF.

This clonotype was counted ten times or more. The chain carries TRBV28 and TRBJ1-1; D call uncertain. The CDR3 runs 12 residues. V dropped 3 bases and J dropped 1 base, with 3 bases sitting between them. Germline V gives CDR1 MDHEN, CDR2 SYDVKM. This CDR3 is CASSFWNTEAFF. The CDR3 DNA follows: TGTGCCAGCAGTTTTTGGAACACTGAAGCTTTCTTT. Full variable domain (outside the CDR3, taken from reference TRBV28 and TRBJ1-1): DVKVTQSSRYLVKRTGEKVFLECVQDMDHENMFWYRQDPGLGLRLIYFSYDVKMKEKGDIPEGYSVSREKKERFSLILESASTNQTSMYLCASSFWNTEAFFGQGTRLTVV.

This clonotype was observed many times. The chain is built from TRBV20-1 and TRBJ2-1; tentative D call: TRBD2 (5 bases). Looked up from germline, CDR1 is DFQATT and CDR2 is SNEGSKA (reference sequence). Trimming shortened V by 1 base and J by 12 bases, and 22 bases separated the two germline ends. The CDR3 totals 15 residues. DNA for the CDR3: TGCAGTGCTAGAGCGAGCGGAACTACAATGAGTCGGCAGTTCTTC. Protein product: CSARASGTTMSRQFF.

This clonotype has a single count. This may stem from a read error, because a much larger clone lies one nucleotide away. This chain uses TRBV4-1 with TRBJ2-5; no clear D. CDR1 is MGHRA, CDR2 YSYEKL, per germline. The CDR3 runs to 14 residues. Deletions cut 7 bases from V and 2 bases from J, with 14 bases between. CDR3 DNA: TGCGCCAGCATCCAGTCCCTAGATCAAGAGACCCAGTACTTC. It specifies CASIQSLDQETQYF.

In this sample, this clonotype turned up many times. J is TRBJ1-2 and V is TRBV7-9; D ambiguous. This CDR3 is 13 amino acids long. Looked up from germline, CDR1 is SEHNR and CDR2 is FQNEAQ (reference sequence). V was pared by 1 base and J by 5 bases, with 8 bases between. Here the CDR3 DNA reads TGTGCCAGCAGCTTAGAAGCACAATATGGCTACACCTTC. Amino acids: CASSLEAQYGYTF.

This clonotype was recorded at least ten times. The V call is TRBV6-2 or TRBV6-3, the J call TRBJ2-3; tentative D call: TRBD1 (6 bases). V was trimmed by 7 bases and J by 2 bases, leaving 16 bases between them. There are 15 residues in the CDR3. Germline loops: CDR1 MNHEY, CDR2 SVGEGT. In nucleotides, the CDR3 is TGTGCCAGCACCACAGGGCAATTGATCACAGATACGCAGTATTTT. It is translated as CASTTGQLITDTQYF.

This clonotype was detected a few times. The conserved closing phenylalanine or tryptophan is absent in this CDR3, likely reflecting a read error. This sequence joins TRBV6-5 and TRBJ2-7; 10 nucleotides agree with TRBD2. V was pared by 10 bases and J by 2 bases, with 8 bases of the junction left unmatched. Germline V lookup: CDR1 MNHEY, CDR2 SVGAGI. The CDR3 totals 14 residues. The CDR3 DNA reads TGTGCCATTGCTAGCGGGAGTATCGCCTACGAGCAGTACTTA. This gives the protein CAIASGSIAYEQYL.

This clonotype was picked up many times. A read error may account for a junction end that differs from germline. The chain carries TRBV25-1 and TRBJ2-7; D gene ambiguous. Germline CDR1 is MGHDK and CDR2 is SYGVNS. The CDR3 loop spans 15 amino acids. CDR3 residues: CASGEYWDGRYEQYF. The CDR3 nucleotides read TGTGCCAGCGGTGAATATTGGGATGGTCGCTACGAGCAGTACTTC.

Ten or more counts support this clonotype. The gene calls are TRBV5-4 and TRBJ2-3; 7 bases fit TRBD2. The length of the CDR3 is 14 residues. Losses at the gene ends were 5 bases for V and 3 bases for J; bases not matched to a gene: 6. Germline values: CDR1 SGHNT, CDR2 YYREEE (reference sequence). DNA for the CDR3: TGTGCCAGCAGATGGGGGAGGGGTACAGATACGCAGTATTTT. It yields the protein CASRWGRGTDTQYF. Combining the CDR3 with reference TRBV5-4 and TRBJ2-3 gives the whole variable domain ETGVTQSPTHLIKTRGQQVTLRCSSQSGHNTVSWYQQALGQGPQFIFQYYREEENGRGNFPPRFSGLQFPNYSSELNVNALELDDSALYLCASRWGRGTDTQYFGPGTRLTVL.

This clonotype was seen repeatedly, ten times or more. The chain uses TRBV5-1 and TRBJ1-2, with D uncertain. CDR1 and CDR2 (germline): SGHRS, YFSETQ. The V end was cut by 3 bases, the J end by 4 bases, with 13 bases between. The CDR3 is made up of 14 amino acids. CDR3 loop: CASSWEEIGYGYTF. CDR3 bases: TGCGCCAGCAGCTGGGAGGAGATCGGCTATGGCTACACCTTC.